This entry describes one T cell receptor beta chain. The clone's antigen remains unknown. No base quality values were provided; no much bigger clone lies one nucleotide off. The cysteine opens and the phenylalanine closes a CDR3 of 16 amino acids. Only the CDR3 DNA stays, 48 bases, in frame from base 1. V and J are truncated by 2 bases and 0 bases respectively, leaving an intervening sequence of 12 bases. The germline V gene sets CDR1 to SGDLS and CDR2 to YYNGEE. This record comes from a study of shared T cell receptors in the human thymus (dated by TCRdb to 2020 to 2023). Turning to the overall study: The study examined how self-reactive, shared T-cell receptor alpha chains are generated in the human thymus.

Receptor amplification or capture employed the immunoSEQ multiplex PCR assay. Here the immuneACCESS table is served through TCRdb, limited to in-frame sequences with V and J called. Missing clones are a known gap in these copies; in checked studies unresolved V genes cover under half, and the rest lacks a known reason. The sample table shows 700,000 to 750,000 clones, and 80% to 90% are seen once. Jointly, the top ten make up under 0.012% of the sample. The same data also went into a second study, on human thymus T cells. The second study also describes: In Finland, the donors were immunologically healthy infants who were having open corrective cardiac surgery for congenital heart defects. Thymus tissue was collected as surgical resects that were removed during corrective cardiac surgery. Both the thymic and the peripheral blood repertoires appeared to show biased V and J gene segment usage. According to the related research, thymic TCR repertoires were highly overlapping among unrelated individuals. The study characterized TCR alpha and beta repertoires from under 10 infant thymus samples and a few related peripheral blood samples. Donor ages ranging from about 7 to 244 days were recorded, and about six male and two female infants were included in the cohort. Thymocytes were freed from the tissue by mechanical means and kept at -70 degrees C as pellets of roughly 8.5-30 million cells. A QIAsymphony instrument was used to extract genomic DNA from frozen cell pellets. The immunoSEQ multiplex PCR assay was used to amplify the TCRB and TCRAD loci from a standardized amount of quality-controlled genomic DNA. Amplicons spanned the V(D)J region at a length sufficient to cover the CDR3 and identify V and J genes. Amplicon sequencing was performed on an Illumina platform through the commercial immunoSEQ service. Primer bias and sequencing errors were corrected as previously described, and TCRAD and TCRB were defined on the basis of the IMGT database. immunoSEQ Analyzer 3.0 and VDJTools were used for repertoire analysis, which covered basic statistics, V/J segment usage, diversity estimates, rarefaction and pairwise overlap. Diversity was estimated with Chao1, ChaoE, Efron-Thisted, Shannon and inverse Simpson indices, and also on datasets down-sampled to the smallest sample. For repertoire overlap, CDR3 nucleotide sequence, V gene and J gene had to match strictly, and clustering was done by Jaccard-based multidimensional scaling. On average, thymus samples yielded roughly 800,000 unique TCRB clonotypes, whereas blood samples yielded about 84,000.

What was sequenced was thymocytes. The clonotype originates from a girl in the first two years of life with a congenital heart defect. Donor details come from another sample of the same person, matched by shared clones. This sequence uses TRBV9 and TRBJ2-1; the D gene assignment is ambiguous. The CDR3 here reads CASSVHGTDSYNEQFF. The DNA sequence reads TGTGCCAGCAGCGTCCACGGCACAGACTCCTACAATGAGCAGTTCTTC.